A single sample gave rise to the 3 T cell receptor beta chains below, sequenced in a study of blood T cells in healthy people across ages. With a J-beta primer mix and a sample-barcoded 5' primer, a second PCR ran about 6 to 11 cycles. One entry per CDR3 protein results from TCRdb running MiXCR on the 5' RACE reads. This table has 650,000 to 800,000 distinct CDR3 sequences, under 45% appearing once. Material: blood. These receptors all stem from a man in his sixties in good health.

V usage is TRBV20-1 and J usage is TRBJ2-5; D not certain. This CDR3 is built from 13 residues. V lost 1 base and J 1 base, leaving 7 bases between the germline ends. Per the germline V gene, CDR1 is DFQATT and CDR2 is SNEGSKA (reference sequence). CDR3 protein: CSARALFQETQYF. The CDR3 DNA reads TGCAGTGCTAGAGCCCTCTTCCAAGAGACCCAGTACTTC.

This clonotype was counted at least ten times. V and J are TRBV6-5 and TRBJ2-7; D gene uncertain. Looked up from germline, CDR1 is MNHEY and CDR2 is SVGAGI. The length of the CDR3 is 13 residues. Trimming removed 5 bases from V and 2 bases from J, with 10 bases in between. The chain's CDR3 is CASSPGRTYEQYF. CDR3 in DNA: TGTGCCAGCAGTCCTGGTCGCACCTACGAGCAGTACTTC.

The gene calls are TRBV29-1 and TRBJ1-5; the D gene is possibly TRBD1 (6 bases). This CDR3 region has 12 residues. The V gene lost 4 bases and the J gene lost 5 bases, with 9 bases spanning the gap. Germline CDR1 is SQVTM and CDR2 is ANQGSEA. The CDR3: CSVGQADQPQHF. The DNA for the CDR3 is TGCAGCGTTGGACAGGCGGATCAGCCCCAGCATTTT.